Described below is a single T cell receptor beta chain sequence and its context. Germline loops: CDR1 MDHEN, CDR2 SYDVKM. CDR3 length: 16 amino acids. V lost 5 bases to trimming and J lost 3 bases; unmatched junction nucleotides: 12. Then a second PCR, running about 7 to 11 cycles, was carried out with a sample-barcoded 5' primer and a J-beta primer mix. TCRdb independently ran MiXCR on the 5' RACE reads; one entry per CDR3 protein. The repertoire holds 890,000 or so distinct CDR3 sequences, with under 80% as singletons. This sample is part of a study of blood T cells in healthy people across ages. The material sequenced was blood. The TCR was taken from a man younger than 45 in good health. This chain connects TRBV28 to TRBJ1-2; 7 positions match TRBD1. The CDR3 bases are TGTGCCAGCAGTCCTACAACAGGGGAAGGCTACTATGGCTACACCTTC. It encodes CASSPTTGEGYYGYTF.